This TCR beta chain was identified during a study of blood T cell repertoires in COVID-19. Study-level information: COVID-19 samples from acute and convalescent phases originated in the United States, Italy and Spain. The analysed material was cDNA or gDNA that came from T cells, B-cell-depleted T cells, or PBMCs.

The V and J ends lost 6 bases and 2 bases respectively, with 16 bases between them. This CDR3 is 15 amino acids long. CDR1 and CDR2 from the germline V gene are SGHDT and YYEEEE. As processed by the authors: Amplified reference gene primers provided the basis for estimating nucleated cell counts. The protocol was immunoSEQ multiplex PCR, while the TCRdb copy is restricted to in-frame clones and leaves out a portion. For V, J and clone size, that table is used; D and trimming come from the DNA. The table records 9,000 to 13,000 clones, around 80% of them present only once. The sample comprised peripheral blood. The receptor's source is a man between 65 and 79 years old with active COVID-19. The genes are TRBV5-6 and TRBJ2-3; tentatively, D is TRBD2 (6 bases). The CDR3 protein is CASTRTSSYTDTQYF. CDR3 DNA: TGTGCCAGCACCAGAACTAGCAGCTACACAGATACGCAGTATTTT.